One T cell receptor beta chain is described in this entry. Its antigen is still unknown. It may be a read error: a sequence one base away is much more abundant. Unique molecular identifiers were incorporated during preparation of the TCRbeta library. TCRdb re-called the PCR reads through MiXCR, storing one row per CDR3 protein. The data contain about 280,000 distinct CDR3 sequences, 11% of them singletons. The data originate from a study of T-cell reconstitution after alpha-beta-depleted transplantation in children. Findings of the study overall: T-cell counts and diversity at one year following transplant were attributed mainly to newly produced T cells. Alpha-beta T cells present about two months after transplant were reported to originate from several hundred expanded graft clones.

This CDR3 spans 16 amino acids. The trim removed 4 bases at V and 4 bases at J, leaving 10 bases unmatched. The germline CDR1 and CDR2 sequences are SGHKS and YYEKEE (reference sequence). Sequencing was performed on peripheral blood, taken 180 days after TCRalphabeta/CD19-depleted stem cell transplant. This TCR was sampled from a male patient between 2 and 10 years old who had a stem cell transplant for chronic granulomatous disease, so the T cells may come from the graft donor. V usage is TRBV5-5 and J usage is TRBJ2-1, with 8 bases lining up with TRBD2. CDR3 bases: TGTGCCAGCAGCGAAAGCGGGAGACGGTTGTACAATGAGCAGTTCTTC. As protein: CASSESGRRLYNEQFF.